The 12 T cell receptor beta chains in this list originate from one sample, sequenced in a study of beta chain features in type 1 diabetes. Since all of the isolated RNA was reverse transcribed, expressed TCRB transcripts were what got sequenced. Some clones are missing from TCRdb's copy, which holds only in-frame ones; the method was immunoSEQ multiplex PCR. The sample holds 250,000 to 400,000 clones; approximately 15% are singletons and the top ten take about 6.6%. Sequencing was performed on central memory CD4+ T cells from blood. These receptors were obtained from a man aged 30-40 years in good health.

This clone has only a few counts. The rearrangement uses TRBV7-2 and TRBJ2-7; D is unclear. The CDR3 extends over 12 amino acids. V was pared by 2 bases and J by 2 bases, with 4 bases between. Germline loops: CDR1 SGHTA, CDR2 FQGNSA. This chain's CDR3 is CASSLFAYEQYF. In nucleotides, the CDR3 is TGTGCCAGCAGCTTATTTGCCTACGAGCAGTACTTC.

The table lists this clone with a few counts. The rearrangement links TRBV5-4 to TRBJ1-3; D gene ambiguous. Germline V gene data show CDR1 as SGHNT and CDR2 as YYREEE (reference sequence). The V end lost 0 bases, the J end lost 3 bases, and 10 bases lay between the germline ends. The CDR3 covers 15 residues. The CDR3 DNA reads TGTGCCAGCAGCTTGGAAATTGGGGTTGGAAACACCATATATTTT. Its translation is CASSLEIGVGNTIYF.

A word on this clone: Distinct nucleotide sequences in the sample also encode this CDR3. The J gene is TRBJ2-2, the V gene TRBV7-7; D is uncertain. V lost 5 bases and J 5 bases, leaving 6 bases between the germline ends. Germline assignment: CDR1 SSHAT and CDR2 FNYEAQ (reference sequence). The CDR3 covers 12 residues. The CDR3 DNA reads TGTGCCAGCAGCCCGGGTACCGGGGAGCTGTTTTTT. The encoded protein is CASSPGTGELFF.

CDR3 DNA: TGCGCCAGCAGCCAAACGACAGGGGCGGGCACAGATACGCAGTATTTT. Amino acid sequence: CASSQTTGAGTDTQYF. The chain links TRBV4-1 to TRBJ2-3, with 8 bases matching TRBD1. Germline CDR1 MGHRA, CDR2 YSYEKL. The length of the CDR3 is 16 residues. V was clipped by 2 bases and J by 1 base; unmatched bases: 5.

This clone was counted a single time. In DNA form, the CDR3 reads TGTGCCAGCAGCCCGATGAGCGGCACAGATACGCAGTATTTT. Translating it yields CASSPMSGTDTQYF. This sequence joins TRBV6-5 and TRBJ2-3, with no clear D. The CDR3 spans 14 residues. Germline CDR1 is MNHEY and CDR2 is SVGAGI. V was shortened by 6 bases and J by 1 base, with 11 bases between the two germline ends.

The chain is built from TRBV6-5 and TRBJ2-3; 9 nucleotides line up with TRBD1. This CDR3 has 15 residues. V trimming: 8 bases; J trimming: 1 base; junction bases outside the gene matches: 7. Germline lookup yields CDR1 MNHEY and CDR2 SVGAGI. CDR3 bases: TGTGCCAGCTCCAAACGACAGGGGGGCACAGATACGCAGTATTTT. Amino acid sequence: CASSKRQGGTDTQYF.

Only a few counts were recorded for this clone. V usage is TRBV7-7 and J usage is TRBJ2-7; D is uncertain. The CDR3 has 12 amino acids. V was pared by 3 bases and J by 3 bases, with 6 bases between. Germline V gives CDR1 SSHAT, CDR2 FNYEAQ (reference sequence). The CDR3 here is CASSFLFYEQYV. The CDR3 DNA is TGTGCCAGCAGCTTTCTATTCTACGAGCAGTACGTC.

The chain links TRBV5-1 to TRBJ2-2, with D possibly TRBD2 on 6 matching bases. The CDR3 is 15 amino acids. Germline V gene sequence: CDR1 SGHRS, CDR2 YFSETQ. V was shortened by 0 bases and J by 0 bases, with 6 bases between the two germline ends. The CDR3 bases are TGCGCCAGCAGCTTGGCGGGGGCGAACACCGGGGAGCTGTTTTTT. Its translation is CASSLAGANTGELFF.

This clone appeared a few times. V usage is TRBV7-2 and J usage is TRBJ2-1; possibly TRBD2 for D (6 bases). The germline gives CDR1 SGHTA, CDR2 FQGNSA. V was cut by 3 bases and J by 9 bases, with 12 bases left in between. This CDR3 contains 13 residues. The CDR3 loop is CASSFREDGEQFF. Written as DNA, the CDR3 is TGTGCCAGCAGCTTCAGGGAGGACGGTGAGCAGTTCTTC.

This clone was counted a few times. The CDR3 nucleotides read TGTGCCAGCAGCGTAGGGCAGGGTAGAGGGAACTATGGCTACACCTTC. The encoded protein is CASSVGQGRGNYGYTF. The J gene is TRBJ1-2, the V gene TRBV9, with D perhaps matching TRBD1 (5 bases). The ends were cut back, 0 bases at V and 2 bases at J, with 14 bases in the middle. The CDR3 is 16 residues long. Germline-derived CDR1 and CDR2 are SGDLS and YYNGEE.

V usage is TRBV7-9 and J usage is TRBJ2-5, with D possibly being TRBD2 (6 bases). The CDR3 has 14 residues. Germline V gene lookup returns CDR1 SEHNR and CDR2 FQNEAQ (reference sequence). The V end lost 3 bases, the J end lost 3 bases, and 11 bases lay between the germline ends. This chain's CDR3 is CASSLQGGKETQYF. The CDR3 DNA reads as TGTGCCAGCAGCTTGCAGGGAGGAAAAGAGACCCAGTACTTC.

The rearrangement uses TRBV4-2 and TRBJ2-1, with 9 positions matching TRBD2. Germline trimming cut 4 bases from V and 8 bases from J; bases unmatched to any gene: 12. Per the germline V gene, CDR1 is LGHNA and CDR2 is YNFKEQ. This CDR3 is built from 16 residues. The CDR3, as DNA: TGTGCCAGCAGCCGGCCGGTAGGCGGGAGGGCCGATGAGCAGTTCTTC. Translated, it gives CASSRPVGGRADEQFF.